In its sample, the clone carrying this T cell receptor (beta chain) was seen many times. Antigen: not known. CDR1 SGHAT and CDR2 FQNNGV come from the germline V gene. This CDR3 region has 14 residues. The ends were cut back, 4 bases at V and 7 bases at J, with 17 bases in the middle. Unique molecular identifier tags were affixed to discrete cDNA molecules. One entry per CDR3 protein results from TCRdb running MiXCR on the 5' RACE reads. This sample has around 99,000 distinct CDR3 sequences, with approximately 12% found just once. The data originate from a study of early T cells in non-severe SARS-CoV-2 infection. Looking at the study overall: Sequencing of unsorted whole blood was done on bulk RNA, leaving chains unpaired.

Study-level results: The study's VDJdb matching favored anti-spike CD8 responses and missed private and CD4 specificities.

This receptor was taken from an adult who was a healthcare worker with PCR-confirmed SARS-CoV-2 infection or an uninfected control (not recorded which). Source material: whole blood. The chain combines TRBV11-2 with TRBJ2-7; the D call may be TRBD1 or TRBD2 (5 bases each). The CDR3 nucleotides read TGTGCCAGCAGCTCCCTGAGGGGTCCAAGGGAGCAGTACTTC. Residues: CASSSLRGPREQYF. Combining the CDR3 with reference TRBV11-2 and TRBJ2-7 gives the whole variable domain EAGVAQSPRYKIIEKRQSVAFWCNPISGHATLYWYQQILGQGPKLLIQFQNNGVVDDSQLPKDRFSAERLKGVDSTLKIQPAKLEDSAVYLCASSSLRGPREQYFGPGTRLTVT.